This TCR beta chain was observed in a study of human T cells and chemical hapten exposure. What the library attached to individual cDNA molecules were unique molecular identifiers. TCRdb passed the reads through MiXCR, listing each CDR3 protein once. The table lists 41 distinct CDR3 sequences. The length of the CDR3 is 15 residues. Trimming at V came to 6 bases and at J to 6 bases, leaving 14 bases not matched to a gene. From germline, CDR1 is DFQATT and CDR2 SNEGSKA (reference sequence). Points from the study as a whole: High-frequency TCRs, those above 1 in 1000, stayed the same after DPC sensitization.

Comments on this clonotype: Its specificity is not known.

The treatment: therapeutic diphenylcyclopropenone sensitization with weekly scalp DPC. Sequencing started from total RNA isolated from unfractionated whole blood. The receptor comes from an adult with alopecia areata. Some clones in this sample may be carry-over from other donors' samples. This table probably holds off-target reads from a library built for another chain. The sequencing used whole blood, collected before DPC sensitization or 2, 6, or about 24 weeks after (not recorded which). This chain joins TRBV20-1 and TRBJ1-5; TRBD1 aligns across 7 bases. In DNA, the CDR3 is TGCAGTGCCACAAACGACAGGGCTAGTAGTCAGCCCCAGCATTTT. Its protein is CSATNDRASSQPQHF.